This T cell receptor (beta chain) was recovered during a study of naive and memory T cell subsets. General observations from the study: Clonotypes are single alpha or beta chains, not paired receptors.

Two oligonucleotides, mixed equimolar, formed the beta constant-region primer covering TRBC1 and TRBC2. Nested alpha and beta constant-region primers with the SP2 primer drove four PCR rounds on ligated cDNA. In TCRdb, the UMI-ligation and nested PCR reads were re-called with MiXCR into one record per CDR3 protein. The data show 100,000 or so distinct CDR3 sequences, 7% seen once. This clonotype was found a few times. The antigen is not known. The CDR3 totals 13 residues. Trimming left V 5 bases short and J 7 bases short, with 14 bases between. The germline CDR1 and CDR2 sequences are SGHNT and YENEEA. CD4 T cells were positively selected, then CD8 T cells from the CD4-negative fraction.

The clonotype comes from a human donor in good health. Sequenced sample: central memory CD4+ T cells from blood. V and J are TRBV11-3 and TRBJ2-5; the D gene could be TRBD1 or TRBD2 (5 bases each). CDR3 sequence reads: CASSNRWDGTQYF. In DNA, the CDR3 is TGTGCCAGCAGCAACCGGTGGGACGGGACCCAGTACTTC.